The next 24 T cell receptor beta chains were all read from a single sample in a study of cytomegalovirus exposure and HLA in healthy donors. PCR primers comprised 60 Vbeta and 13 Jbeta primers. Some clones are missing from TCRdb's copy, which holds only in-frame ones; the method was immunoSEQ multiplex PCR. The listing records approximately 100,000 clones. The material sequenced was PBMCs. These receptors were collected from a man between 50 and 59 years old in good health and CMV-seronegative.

The CDR3 DNA follows: TGTGCCAGCACAGCTAGCGGGGGGTCGTACGAGCAGTACTTC. Protein product: CASTASGGSYEQYF. The rearrangement joins TRBV25-1 to TRBJ2-7, with 11 bases matching TRBD2. CDR1 is MGHDK, CDR2 SYGVNS, per germline. The J segment lost 4 bases and the V segment lost 7 bases, leaving 6 bases of the junction unmatched. This CDR3 has 14 amino acids.

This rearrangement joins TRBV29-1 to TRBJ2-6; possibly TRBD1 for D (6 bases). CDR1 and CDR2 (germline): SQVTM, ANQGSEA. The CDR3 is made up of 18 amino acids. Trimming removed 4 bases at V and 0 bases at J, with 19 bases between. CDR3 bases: TGCAGCGTTGTGTTGTACCGGGACACTCTCTCTGGGGCCAACGTCCTGACTTTC. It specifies CSVVLYRDTLSGANVLTF.

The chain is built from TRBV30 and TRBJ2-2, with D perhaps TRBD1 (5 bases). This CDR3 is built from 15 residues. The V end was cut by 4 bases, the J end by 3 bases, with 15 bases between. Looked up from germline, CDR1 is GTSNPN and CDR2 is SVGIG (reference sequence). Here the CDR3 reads CAWNQPGLYTGELFF. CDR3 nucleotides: TGTGCCTGGAACCAACCAGGGCTTTACACCGGGGAGCTGTTTTTT.

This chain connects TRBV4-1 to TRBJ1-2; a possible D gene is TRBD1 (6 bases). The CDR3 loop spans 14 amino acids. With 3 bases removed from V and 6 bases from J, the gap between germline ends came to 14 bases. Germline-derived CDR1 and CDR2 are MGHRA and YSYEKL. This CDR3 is CASSHPTGQHGYTF. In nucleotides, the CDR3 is TGCGCCAGCAGCCACCCCACCGGACAGCATGGCTACACCTTC.

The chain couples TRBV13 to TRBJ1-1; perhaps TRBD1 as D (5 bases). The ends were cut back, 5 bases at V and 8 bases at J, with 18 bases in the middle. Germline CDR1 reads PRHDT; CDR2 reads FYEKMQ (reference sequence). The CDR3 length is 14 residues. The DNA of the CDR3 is TGTGCCAGCAGCCCGTACAGGACGGCCGGGGAAGCTTTCTTT. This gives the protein CASSPYRTAGEAFF.

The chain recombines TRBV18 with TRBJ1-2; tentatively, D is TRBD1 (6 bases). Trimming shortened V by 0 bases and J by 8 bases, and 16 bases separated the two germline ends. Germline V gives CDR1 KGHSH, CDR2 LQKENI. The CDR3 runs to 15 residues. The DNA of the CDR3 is TGTGCCAGCTCACCACCGGACAGACTACCGGGCGGCTACACCTTC. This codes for CASSPPDRLPGGYTF.

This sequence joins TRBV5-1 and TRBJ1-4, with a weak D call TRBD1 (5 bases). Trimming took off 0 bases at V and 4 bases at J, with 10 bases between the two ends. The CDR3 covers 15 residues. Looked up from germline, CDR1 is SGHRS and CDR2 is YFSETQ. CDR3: CASSLDGGVNEKLFF. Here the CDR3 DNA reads TGCGCCAGCAGCTTGGATGGGGGGGTTAATGAAAAACTGTTTTTT.

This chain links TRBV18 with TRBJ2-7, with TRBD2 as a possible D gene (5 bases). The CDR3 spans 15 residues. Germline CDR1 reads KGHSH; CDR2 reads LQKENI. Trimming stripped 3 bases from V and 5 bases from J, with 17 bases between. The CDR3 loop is CASSPVAGNSHEQYF. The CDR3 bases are TGTGCCAGCTCACCCGTGGCCGGGAATTCCCACGAGCAGTACTTC.

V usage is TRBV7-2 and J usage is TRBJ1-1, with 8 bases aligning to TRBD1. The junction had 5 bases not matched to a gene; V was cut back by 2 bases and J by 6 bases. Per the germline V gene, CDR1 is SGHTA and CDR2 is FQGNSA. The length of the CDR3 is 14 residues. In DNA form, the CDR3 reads TGTGCCAGCAGCTTATACGACAGGGGCGCTGAAGCTTTCTTT. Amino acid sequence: CASSLYDRGAEAFF.

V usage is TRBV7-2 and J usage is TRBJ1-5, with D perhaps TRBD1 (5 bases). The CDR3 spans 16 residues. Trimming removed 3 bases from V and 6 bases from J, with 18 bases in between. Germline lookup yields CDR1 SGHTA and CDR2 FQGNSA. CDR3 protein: CASSFVSQGLSQPQHF. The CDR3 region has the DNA TGTGCCAGCAGCTTCGTTAGTCAGGGTTTGAGTCAGCCCCAGCATTTT.

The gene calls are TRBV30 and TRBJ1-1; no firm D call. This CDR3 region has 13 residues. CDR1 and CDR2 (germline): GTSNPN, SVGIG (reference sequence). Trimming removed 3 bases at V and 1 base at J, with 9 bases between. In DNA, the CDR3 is TGTGCCTGGAGAGGCCGAGGGAACACTGAAGCTTTCTTT. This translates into CAWRGRGNTEAFF.

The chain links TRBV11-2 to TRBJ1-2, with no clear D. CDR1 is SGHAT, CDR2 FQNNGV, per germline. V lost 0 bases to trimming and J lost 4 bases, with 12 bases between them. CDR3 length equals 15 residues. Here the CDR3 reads CASSLDEERSYGYTF. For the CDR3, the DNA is TGTGCCAGCAGCTTAGATGAGGAAAGGTCCTATGGCTACACCTTC.

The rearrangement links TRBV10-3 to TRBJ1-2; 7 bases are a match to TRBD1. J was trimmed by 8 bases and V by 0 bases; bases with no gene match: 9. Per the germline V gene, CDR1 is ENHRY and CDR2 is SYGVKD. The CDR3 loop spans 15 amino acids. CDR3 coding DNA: TGTGCCATCAGTGAGTCGACAGGGCGAAGCTTCGGCTACACCTTC. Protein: CAISESTGRSFGYTF.

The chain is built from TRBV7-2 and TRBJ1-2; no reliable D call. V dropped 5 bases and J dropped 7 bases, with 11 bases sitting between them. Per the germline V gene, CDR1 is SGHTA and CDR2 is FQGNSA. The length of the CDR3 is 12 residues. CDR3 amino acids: CASSGGFGGYTF. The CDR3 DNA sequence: TGTGCCAGCAGCGGCGGTTTTGGTGGCTACACCTTC.

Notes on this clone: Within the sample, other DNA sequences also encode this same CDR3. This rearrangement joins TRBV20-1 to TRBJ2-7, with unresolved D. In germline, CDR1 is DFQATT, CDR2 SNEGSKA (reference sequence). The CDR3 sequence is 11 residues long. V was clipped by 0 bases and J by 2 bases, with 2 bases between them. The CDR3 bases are TGCAGTGCTAGAGATACCTACGAGCAGTACTTC. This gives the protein CSARDTYEQYF.

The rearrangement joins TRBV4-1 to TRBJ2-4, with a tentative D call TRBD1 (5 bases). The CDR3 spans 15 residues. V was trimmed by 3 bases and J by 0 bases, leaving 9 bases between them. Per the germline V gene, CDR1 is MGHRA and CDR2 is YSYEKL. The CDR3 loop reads CASSQGQLAKNIQYF. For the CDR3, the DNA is TGCGCCAGCAGCCAGGGGCAGTTAGCCAAAAACATTCAGTACTTC.

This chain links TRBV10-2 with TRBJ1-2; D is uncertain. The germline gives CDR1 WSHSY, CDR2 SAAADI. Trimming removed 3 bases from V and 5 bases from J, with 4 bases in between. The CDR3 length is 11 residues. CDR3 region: CASSDLYGYTF. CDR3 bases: TGCGCCAGCAGTGACCTTTATGGCTACACCTTC.

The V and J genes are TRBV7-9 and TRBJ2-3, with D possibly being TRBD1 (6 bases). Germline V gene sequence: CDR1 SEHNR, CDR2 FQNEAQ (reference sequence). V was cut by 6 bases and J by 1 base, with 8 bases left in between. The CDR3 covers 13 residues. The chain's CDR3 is CASREGGTDTQYF. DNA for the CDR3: TGTGCCAGCAGAGAGGGGGGCACAGATACGCAGTATTTT.

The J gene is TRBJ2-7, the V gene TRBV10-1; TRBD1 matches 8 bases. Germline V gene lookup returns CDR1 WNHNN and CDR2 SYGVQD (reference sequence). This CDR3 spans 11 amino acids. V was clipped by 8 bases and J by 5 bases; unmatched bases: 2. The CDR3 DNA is TGCGCCAGCGGGACAGGCAACGAGCAGTACTTC. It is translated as CASGTGNEQYF.

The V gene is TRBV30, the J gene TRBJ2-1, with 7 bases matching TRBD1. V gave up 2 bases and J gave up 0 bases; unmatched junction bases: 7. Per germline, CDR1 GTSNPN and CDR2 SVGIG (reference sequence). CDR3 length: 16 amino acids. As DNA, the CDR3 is TGTGCCTGGAGTAGCAGACAGGGCCGCTCCTACAATGAGCAGTTCTTC. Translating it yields CAWSSRQGRSYNEQFF.

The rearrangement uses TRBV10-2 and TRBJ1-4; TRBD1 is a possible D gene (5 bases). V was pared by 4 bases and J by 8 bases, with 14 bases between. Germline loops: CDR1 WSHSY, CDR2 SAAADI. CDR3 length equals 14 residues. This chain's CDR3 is CASSGGVEGEKLFF. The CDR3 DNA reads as TGCGCCAGCAGTGGTGGGGTGGAGGGGGAAAAACTGTTTTTT.

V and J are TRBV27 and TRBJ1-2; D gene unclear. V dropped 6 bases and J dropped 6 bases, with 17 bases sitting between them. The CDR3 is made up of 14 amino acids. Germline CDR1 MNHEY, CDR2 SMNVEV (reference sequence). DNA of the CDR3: TGTGCCAGCAGAATCGCGGGGAATAAGGATGGCTACACCTTC. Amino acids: CASRIAGNKDGYTF.

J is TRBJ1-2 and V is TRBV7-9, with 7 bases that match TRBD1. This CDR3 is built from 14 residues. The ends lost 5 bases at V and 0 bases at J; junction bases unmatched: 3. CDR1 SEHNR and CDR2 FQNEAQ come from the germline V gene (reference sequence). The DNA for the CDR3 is TGTGCCAGCAGCCCGGGACAGACTAACTATGGCTACACCTTC. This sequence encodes CASSPGQTNYGYTF.

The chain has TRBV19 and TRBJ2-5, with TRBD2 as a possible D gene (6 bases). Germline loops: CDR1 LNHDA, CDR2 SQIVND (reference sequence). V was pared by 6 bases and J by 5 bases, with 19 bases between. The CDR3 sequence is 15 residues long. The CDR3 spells CASRARDLSSETQYF. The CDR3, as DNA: TGTGCCAGTAGAGCACGGGACTTATCTTCGGAGACCCAGTACTTC.